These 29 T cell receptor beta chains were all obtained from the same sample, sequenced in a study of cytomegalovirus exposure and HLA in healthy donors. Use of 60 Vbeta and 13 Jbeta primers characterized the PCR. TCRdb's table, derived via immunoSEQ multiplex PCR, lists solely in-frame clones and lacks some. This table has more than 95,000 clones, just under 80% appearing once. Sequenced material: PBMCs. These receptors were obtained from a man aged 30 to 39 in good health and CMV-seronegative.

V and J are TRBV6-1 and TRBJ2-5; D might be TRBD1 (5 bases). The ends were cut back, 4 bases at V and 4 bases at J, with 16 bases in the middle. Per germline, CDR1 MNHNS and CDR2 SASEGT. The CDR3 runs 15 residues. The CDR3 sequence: CASSGVQTASETQYF. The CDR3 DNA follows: TGTGCCAGCAGTGGAGTGCAGACAGCCTCAGAGACCCAGTACTTC.

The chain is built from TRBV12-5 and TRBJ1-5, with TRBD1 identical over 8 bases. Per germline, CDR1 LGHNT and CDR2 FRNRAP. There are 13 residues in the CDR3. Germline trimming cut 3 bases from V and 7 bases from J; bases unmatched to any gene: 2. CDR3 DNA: TGTGCTAGTGGTTTACAGGGGGGGCAGCCCCAGCATTTT. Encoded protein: CASGLQGGQPQHF.

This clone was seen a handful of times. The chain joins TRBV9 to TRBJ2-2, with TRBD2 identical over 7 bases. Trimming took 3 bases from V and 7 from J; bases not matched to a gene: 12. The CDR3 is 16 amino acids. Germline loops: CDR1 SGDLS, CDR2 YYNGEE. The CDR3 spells CASSARLWGGVGELFF. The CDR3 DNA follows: TGTGCCAGCAGCGCCCGACTGTGGGGGGGAGTCGGGGAGCTGTTTTTT.

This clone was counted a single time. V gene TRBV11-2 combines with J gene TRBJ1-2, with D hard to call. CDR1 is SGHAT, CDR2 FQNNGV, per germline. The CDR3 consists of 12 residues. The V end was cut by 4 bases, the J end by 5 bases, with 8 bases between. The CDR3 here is CASSSFYYGYTF. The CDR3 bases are TGTGCCAGCAGCTCGTTCTATTATGGCTACACCTTC.

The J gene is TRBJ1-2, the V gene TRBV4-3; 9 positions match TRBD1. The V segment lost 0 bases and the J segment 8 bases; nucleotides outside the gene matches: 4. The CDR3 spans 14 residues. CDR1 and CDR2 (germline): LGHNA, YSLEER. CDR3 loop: CASSQDRGTGGYTF. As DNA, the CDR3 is TGCGCCAGCAGCCAAGATAGGGGGACAGGGGGCTACACCTTC.

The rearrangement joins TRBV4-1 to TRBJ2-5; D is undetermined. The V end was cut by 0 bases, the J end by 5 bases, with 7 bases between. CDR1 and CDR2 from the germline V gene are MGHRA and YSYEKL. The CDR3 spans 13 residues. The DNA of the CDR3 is TGCGCCAGCAGCCAAGACGAGTTTGAGACCCAGTACTTC. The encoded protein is CASSQDEFETQYF.

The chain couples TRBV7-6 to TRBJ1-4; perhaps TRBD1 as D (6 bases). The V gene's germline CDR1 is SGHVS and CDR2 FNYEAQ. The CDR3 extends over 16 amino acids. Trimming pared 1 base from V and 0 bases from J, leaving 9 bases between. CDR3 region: CASSLGGLTTNEKLFF. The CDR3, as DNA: TGTGCCAGCAGCTTAGGGGGGCTAACAACTAATGAAAAACTGTTTTTT.

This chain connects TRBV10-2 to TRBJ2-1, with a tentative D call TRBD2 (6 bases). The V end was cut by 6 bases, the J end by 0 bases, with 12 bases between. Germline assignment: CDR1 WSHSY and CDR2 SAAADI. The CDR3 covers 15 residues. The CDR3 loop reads CASRVGGSSYNEQFF. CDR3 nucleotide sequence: TGCGCCAGCAGGGTAGGAGGGAGCTCCTACAATGAGCAGTTCTTC.

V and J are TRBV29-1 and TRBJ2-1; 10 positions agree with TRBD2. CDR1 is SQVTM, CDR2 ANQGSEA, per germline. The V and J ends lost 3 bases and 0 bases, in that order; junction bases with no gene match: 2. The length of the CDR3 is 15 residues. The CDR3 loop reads CSVDGLAASYNEQFF. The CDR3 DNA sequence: TGCAGCGTTGATGGACTAGCGGCCTCCTACAATGAGCAGTTCTTC.

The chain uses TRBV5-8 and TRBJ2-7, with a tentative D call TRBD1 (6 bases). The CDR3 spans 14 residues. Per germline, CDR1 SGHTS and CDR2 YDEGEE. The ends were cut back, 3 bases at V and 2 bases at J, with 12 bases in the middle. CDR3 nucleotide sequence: TGTGCCAGCAGCTCTAAGACAGGAGCCTACGAGCAGTACTTC. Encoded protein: CASSSKTGAYEQYF.

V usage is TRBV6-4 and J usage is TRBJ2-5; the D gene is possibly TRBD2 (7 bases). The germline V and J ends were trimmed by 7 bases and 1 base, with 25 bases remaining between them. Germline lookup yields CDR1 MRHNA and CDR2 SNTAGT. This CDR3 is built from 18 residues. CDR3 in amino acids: CASTEGGRDTAFQETQYF. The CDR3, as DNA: TGTGCCAGCACCGAAGGGGGGAGGGACACAGCCTTCCAAGAGACCCAGTACTTC.

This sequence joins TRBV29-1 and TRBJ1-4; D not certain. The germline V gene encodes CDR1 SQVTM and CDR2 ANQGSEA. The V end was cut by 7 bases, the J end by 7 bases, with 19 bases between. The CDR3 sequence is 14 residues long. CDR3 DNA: TGCAGCGGGTCTGGTCTGGACGGGGTTGAAAAACTGTTTTTT. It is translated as CSGSGLDGVEKLFF.

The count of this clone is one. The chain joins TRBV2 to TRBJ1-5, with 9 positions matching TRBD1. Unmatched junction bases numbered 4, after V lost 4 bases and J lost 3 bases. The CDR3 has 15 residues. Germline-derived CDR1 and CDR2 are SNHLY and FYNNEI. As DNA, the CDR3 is TGTGCCAGCAGTGGGACAGGGGTGCTCAATCAGCCCCAGCATTTT. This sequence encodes CASSGTGVLNQPQHF.

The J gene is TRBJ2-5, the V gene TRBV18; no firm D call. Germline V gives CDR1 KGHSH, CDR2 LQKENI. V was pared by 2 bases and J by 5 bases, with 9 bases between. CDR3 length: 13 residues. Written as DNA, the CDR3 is TGTGCCAGCTCACCATCTGCGCCGGAGACCCAGTACTTC. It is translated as CASSPSAPETQYF.

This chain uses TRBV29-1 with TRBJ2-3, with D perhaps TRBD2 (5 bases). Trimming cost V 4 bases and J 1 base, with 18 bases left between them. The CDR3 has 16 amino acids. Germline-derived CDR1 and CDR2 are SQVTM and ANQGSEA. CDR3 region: CSVVPPEDGGTDTQYF. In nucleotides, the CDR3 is TGCAGCGTTGTACCGCCAGAGGACGGGGGCACAGATACGCAGTATTTT.

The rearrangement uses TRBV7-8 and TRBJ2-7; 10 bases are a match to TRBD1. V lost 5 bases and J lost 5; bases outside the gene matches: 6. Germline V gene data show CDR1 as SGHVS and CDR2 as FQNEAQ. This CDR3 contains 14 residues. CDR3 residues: CASSNRDRGNEQYF. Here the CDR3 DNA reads TGTGCCAGCAGCAACCGGGACAGGGGCAACGAGCAGTACTTC.

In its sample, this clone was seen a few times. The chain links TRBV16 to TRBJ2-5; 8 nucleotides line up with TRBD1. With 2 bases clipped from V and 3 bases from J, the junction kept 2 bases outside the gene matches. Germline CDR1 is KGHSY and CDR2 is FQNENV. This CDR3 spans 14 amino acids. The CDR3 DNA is TGTGCCAGCAGCCAACCGGACAGGGAAGAGACCCAGTACTTC. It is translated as CASSQPDREETQYF.

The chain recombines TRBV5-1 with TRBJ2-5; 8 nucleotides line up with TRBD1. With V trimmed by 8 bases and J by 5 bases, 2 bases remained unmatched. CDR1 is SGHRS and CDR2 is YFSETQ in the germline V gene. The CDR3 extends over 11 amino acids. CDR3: CASQGAETQYF. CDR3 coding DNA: TGCGCCAGTCAGGGGGCCGAGACCCAGTACTTC. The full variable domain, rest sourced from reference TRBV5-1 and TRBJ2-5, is KAGVTQTPRYLIKTRGQQVTLSCSPISGHRSVSWYQQTPGQGLQFLFEYFSETQRNKGNFPGRFSGRQFSNSRSEMNVSTLELGDSALYLCASQGAETQYFGPGTRLLVL.

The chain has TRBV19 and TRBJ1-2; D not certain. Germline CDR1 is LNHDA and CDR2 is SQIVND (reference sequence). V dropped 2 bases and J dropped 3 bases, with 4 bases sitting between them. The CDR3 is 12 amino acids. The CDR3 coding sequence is TGTGCCAGTAGTATAAGCCACTATGGCTACACCTTC. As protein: CASSISHYGYTF.

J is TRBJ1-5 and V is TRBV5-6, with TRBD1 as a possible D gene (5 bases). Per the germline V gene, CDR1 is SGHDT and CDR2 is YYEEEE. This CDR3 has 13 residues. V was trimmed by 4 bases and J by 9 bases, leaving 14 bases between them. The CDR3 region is CASSLYGGGPQHF. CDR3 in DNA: TGTGCCAGCAGCCTATACGGGGGGGGGCCCCAGCATTTT.

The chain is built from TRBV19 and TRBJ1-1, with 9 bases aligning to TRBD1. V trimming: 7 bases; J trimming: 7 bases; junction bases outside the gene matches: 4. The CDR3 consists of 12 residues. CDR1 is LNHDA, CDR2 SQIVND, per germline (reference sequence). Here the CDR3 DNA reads TGTGCCAGTAAGGGACAGGGTATTGAAGCTTTCTTT. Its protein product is CASKGQGIEAFF.

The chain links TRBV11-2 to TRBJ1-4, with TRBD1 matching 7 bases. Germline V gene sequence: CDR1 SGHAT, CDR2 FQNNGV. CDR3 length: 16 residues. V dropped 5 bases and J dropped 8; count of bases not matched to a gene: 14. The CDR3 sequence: CASSIWAAGGREKLFF. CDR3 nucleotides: TGTGCCAGCAGCATCTGGGCGGCAGGGGGTCGAGAAAAACTGTTTTTT.

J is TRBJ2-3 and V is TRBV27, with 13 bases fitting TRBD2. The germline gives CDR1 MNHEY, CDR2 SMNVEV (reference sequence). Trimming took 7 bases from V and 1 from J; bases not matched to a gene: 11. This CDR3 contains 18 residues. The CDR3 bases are TGTGCCAGCACCGCATCCGGGACTAGCGGGATTCGCACAGATACGCAGTATTTT. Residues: CASTASGTSGIRTDTQYF.

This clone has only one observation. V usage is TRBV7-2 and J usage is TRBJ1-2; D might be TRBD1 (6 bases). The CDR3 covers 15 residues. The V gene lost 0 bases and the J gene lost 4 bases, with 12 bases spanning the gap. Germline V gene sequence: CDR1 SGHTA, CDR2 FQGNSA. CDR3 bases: TGTGCCAGCAGCTTAGCGTCAGGGGAAAGCTATGGCTACACCTTC. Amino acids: CASSLASGESYGYTF.

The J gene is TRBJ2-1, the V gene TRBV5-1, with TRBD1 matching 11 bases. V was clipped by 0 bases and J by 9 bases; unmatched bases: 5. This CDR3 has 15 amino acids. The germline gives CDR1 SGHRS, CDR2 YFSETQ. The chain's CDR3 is CASSLEWDRGIEQFF. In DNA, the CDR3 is TGCGCCAGCAGCTTGGAATGGGACAGGGGGATTGAGCAGTTCTTC.

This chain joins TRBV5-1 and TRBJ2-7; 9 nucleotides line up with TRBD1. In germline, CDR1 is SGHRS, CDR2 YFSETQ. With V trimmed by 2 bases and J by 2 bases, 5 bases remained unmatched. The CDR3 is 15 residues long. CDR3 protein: CASSFTGGQTYEQYF. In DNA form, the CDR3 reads TGCGCCAGCAGCTTCACAGGGGGCCAAACCTACGAGCAGTACTTC.

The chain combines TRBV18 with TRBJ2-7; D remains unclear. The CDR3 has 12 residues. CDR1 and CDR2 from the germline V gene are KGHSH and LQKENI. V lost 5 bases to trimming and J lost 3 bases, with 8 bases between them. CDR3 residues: CASSGVSYEQYF. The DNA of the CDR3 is TGTGCCAGCTCAGGTGTCAGCTACGAGCAGTACTTC. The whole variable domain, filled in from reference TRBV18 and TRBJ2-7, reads NAGVMQNPRHLVRRRGQEARLRCSPMKGHSHVYWYRQLPEEGLKFMVYLQKENIIDESGMPKERFSAEFPKEGPSILRIQQVVRGDSAAYFCASSGVSYEQYFGPGTRLTVT.

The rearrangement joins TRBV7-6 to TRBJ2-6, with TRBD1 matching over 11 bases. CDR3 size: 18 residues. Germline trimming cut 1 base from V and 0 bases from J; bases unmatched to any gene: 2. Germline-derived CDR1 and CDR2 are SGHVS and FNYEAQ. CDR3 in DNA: TGTGCCAGCAGCTTAGAAGGGACAGGGGGCTCTGGGGCCAACGTCCTGACTTTC. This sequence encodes CASSLEGTGGSGANVLTF.

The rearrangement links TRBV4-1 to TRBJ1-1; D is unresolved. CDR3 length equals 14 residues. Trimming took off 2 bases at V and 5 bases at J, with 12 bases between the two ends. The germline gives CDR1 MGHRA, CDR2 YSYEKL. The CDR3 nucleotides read TGCGCCAGCAGCCAACCCACGGCGGGGACTGAAGCTTTCTTT. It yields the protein CASSQPTAGTEAFF.